These T cell receptor beta chains were read from a single sample in a study of cytomegalovirus exposure and HLA in healthy donors. Method: immunoSEQ multiplex PCR; TCRdb's copy keeps in-frame clones and lacks some. The table records some 71,000 clones, 85% to 95% of them present only once. The sequencing sample was made of PBMCs. These receptors were taken from a woman under 30 in good health and CMV-seronegative. Each CDR3 is given with its conserved first and last residue. D genes are given only for firm matches. Size values are once, few and many counts, or a class for expanded clones, and some rows have none.

size: -
V: TRBV25-1
length: 18
D: TRBD2
J: TRBJ2-3
DNA: TGTGCCAGCAGTGTCCTATCGTCCACTAGCGCTGGCACAGATACGCAGTATTTT
CDR3: CASSVLSSTSAGTDTQYF

size: -
V: TRBV23-1
length: 17
D: TRBD1
J: TRBJ1-6
DNA: TGCGCCAGCAGTCAAAGCTACGGACAGGCCGGTCCGCCACCCCTCCACTTT
CDR3: CASSQSYGQAGPPPLHF

size: -
V: TRBV2
length: 17
D: -
J: TRBJ2-5
DNA: TGTGCCAGCAGTGACGTCGGTACGGGTGTGCGCCCAGAGACCCAGTACTTC
CDR3: CASSDVGTGVRPETQYF

size: -
V: TRBV28
length: 14
D: -
J: TRBJ2-5
DNA: TGTGCCAGCAGTTTCGGAGTGTTTAAAGAGACCCAGTACTTC
CDR3: CASSFGVFKETQYF

size: -
V: TRBV30
length: 14
D: -
J: TRBJ1-2
DNA: TGTGCCTGGAGTGCCAAGACAGCTAACTATGGCTACACCTTC
CDR3: CAWSAKTANYGYTF

size: once
V: TRBV2
length: 15
D: -
J: TRBJ2-7
DNA: TGTGCCAGCAGGACAGGGTGGGCCGGGAGTTACGAGCAGTACTTC
CDR3: CASRTGWAGSYEQYF

size: -
V: TRBV21-1
length: 12
D: -
J: TRBJ2-3
DNA: TGTGCCAGCAGGGGGGGAATAGATACGCAGTATTTT
CDR3: CASRGGIDTQYF

size: once
V: TRBV7-9
length: 14
D: TRBD1
J: TRBJ1-2
DNA: TGTGCCAGCAGCCTGGGACAGGGGGACTATGGCTACACCTTC
CDR3: CASSLGQGDYGYTF

size: -
V: TRBV28
length: 15
D: -
J: TRBJ1-5
DNA: TGTGCCAGCAGTTCAATCGGGGAGATAAATCAGCCCCAGCATTTT
CDR3: CASSSIGEINQPQHF

size: -
V: TRBV28
length: 14
D: TRBD1
J: TRBJ1-1
DNA: TGTGCCGCTTGGGGACAGGGCCTGAACACTGAAGCTTTCTTT
CDR3: CAAWGQGLNTEAFF

size: -
V: TRBV30
length: 12
D: -
J: TRBJ1-5
DNA: TGTGCCTGGAGTGTATTAAATCAGCCCCAGCATTTT
CDR3: CAWSVLNQPQHF

size: once
V: TRBV5-5
length: 14
D: TRBD1
J: TRBJ1-1
DNA: TGTGCCAGCACCAAACAGGGGGATGACACTGAAGCTTTCTTT
CDR3: CASTKQGDDTEAFF

size: -
V: TRBV16
length: 12
D: -
J: TRBJ2-2
DNA: TGTGCCAGCAGCCACGGCACCGGGGAGCTGTTTTTT
CDR3: CASSHGTGELFF

size: -
V: TRBV27
length: 13
D: -
J: TRBJ1-2
DNA: TGTGCCAGCAGACCAGGGTCCAACTATGGCTACACCTTC
CDR3: CASRPGSNYGYTF

size: -
V: TRBV7-9
length: 13
D: -
J: TRBJ1-2
DNA: TGTGCCAGCAGCTTAGGAGAGGAATATGGCTACACCTTC
CDR3: CASSLGEEYGYTF

size: -
V: TRBV27
length: 16
D: TRBD1
J: TRBJ2-7
DNA: TGTGCCAGCAGCCTGGGGACAGGCTCGAGCTCCTACGAGCAGTACTTC
CDR3: CASSLGTGSSSYEQYF

size: -
V: TRBV28
length: 15
D: TRBD2
J: TRBJ2-7
DNA: TGTGCCAGCAGTTTACAGCGGGGGGCGGGCTACGAGCAGTACTTC
CDR3: CASSLQRGAGYEQYF

size: -
V: TRBV15
length: 16
D: -
J: TRBJ1-2
DNA: TGTGCCACCAGCAGAGATCCGGGGTTCTCTAACTATGGCTACACCTTC
CDR3: CATSRDPGFSNYGYTF

size: -
V: TRBV27
length: 14
D: TRBD1
J: TRBJ2-7
DNA: TGTGCCAGCGGAACCCGGGACAGCTTTTACGAGCAGTACTTC
CDR3: CASGTRDSFYEQYF

size: -
V: TRBV11-2
length: 15
D: -
J: TRBJ2-5
DNA: TGTGCCAGCAGCTTAAGGGGGGAGGGAAGGGAGACCCAGTACTTC
CDR3: CASSLRGEGRETQYF

size: -
V: TRBV7-2
length: 19
D: -
J: TRBJ2-6
DNA: TGTGCCAGCAGCTTAGCGAATTTGCGACTAAACTCTGGGGCCAACGTCCTGACTTTC
CDR3: CASSLANLRLNSGANVLTF

size: -
V: TRBV19
length: 17
D: -
J: TRBJ1-4
DNA: TGTGCCAGTAGATATCGCCCAAGAGGAGCAACTAATGAAAAACTGTTTTTT
CDR3: CASRYRPRGATNEKLFF

size: -
V: TRBV14
length: 14
D: -
J: TRBJ2-7
DNA: TGTGCCAGCAGCCAAGTCATCGGGTCCTACGAGCAGTACTTC
CDR3: CASSQVIGSYEQYF

size: -
V: TRBV29-1
length: 12
D: TRBD1
J: TRBJ1-2
DNA: TGCAGCGTTGGGGACAGCCCATATGGCTACACCTTC
CDR3: CSVGDSPYGYTF

size: -
V: TRBV11-2
length: 14
D: TRBD1
J: TRBJ1-2
DNA: TGTGCCAGCTGTCCGGGGACAGGCCTATATGGCTACACCTTC
CDR3: CASCPGTGLYGYTF

size: -
V: TRBV30
length: 11
D: TRBD1
J: TRBJ2-7
DNA: TGTGCCTGGAGTCGACAGGGCGAGCAGTACTTC
CDR3: CAWSRQGEQYF

size: once
V: TRBV28
length: 16
D: TRBD1
J: TRBJ1-4
DNA: TGTGCCAGCAGACCCAGGGACAGGGGGCGGGATGAAAAACTGTTTTTT
CDR3: CASRPRDRGRDEKLFF

size: -
V: TRBV9
length: 14
D: TRBD1
J: TRBJ2-7
DNA: TGTGCCAGCAGCCTAAGGGACAGCTCCTACGAGCAGTACTTC
CDR3: CASSLRDSSYEQYF

size: -
V: TRBV7-2
length: 13
D: -
J: TRBJ2-3
DNA: TGTGCCAGCAGCTCCTTTTCTTCAGATACGCAGTATTTT
CDR3: CASSSFSSDTQYF

size: -
V: TRBV7-2
length: 15
D: TRBD1
J: TRBJ1-1
DNA: TGTGCCAGCAGCCCGACAGGGACAGGAAGTACTGAAGCTTTCTTT
CDR3: CASSPTGTGSTEAFF

size: -
V: TRBV7-8
length: 12
D: TRBD1
J: TRBJ2-1
DNA: TGTGCCAGCAGTGACAGGGGTCTTGAGCAGTTCTTC
CDR3: CASSDRGLEQFF